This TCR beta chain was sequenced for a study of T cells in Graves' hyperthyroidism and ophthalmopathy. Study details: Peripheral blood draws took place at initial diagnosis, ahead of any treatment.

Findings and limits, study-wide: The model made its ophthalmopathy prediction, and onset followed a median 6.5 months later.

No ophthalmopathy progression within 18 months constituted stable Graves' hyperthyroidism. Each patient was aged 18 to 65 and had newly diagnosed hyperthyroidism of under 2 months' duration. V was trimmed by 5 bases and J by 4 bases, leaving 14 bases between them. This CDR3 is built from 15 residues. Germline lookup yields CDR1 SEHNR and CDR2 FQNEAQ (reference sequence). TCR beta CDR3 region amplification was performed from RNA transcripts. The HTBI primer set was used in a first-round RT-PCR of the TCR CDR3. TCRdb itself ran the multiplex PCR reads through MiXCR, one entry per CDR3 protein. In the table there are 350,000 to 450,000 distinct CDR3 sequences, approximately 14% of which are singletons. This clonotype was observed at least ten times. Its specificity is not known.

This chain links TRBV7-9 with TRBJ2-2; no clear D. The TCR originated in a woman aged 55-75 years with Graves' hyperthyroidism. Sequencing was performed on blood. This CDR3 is CASSLGRNPTGELFF. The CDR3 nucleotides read TGTGCCAGCAGCCTAGGACGGAATCCCACCGGGGAGCTGTTTTTT.